This T cell receptor (beta chain) was retrieved from a study of naive and memory T cell subsets. Study-level results: From naive to CM, EM and EMRA, diversity decreased and Gini increased.

The sample holds many counts of this clonotype. Its antigen remains unknown. Germline is not matched at one junction end, which may reflect a read error. The beta constant-region primer was an equimolar mix of two oligonucleotides covering TRBC1 and TRBC2. The ligated cDNA underwent four PCR rounds using SP2 and nested alpha and beta constant-region primers. TCRdb re-called the UMI-ligation and nested PCR reads with MiXCR, one entry per CDR3 protein. The repertoire holds around 90,000 distinct CDR3 sequences, with roughly 7.3% as singletons. Cells stained for CD3, CD4, CD8, CD45RA and CD27 were sorted into four subsets. The CDR3 is made up of 12 amino acids. Germline V gene lookup returns CDR1 LGHNA and CDR2 YNFKEQ.

The chain uses TRBV4-2 and TRBJ2-1; D is perhaps TRBD1 or TRBD2 (5 bases each). The TCR sequence derives from a human donor in good health. Sequencing was performed on central memory CD4+ T cells from blood. The CDR3 sequence is CASSQEAGAILF. CDR3 nucleotides: TGTGCCAGCAGCCAAGAAGCCGGGGCTATCCTATTC.